These 21 T cell receptor beta chains were sequenced from one sample in a study of blood T cell repertoires in COVID-19. Profiled with immunoSEQ multiplex PCR; TCRdb holds only in-frame clones, not every one. This table has 300,000 to 400,000 clones, 65% to 90% appearing once. Sequenced: PBMCs or T cells enriched from blood (not recorded which). Receptors were obtained from a woman in her forties with acute COVID-19.

The J gene is TRBJ2-3, the V gene TRBV9; TRBD2 aligns across 7 bases. CDR3 length equals 19 residues. Germline CDR1 SGDLS, CDR2 YYNGEE. Trimming removed 1 base from V and 6 bases from J; junction bases left unmatched: 20. The CDR3 loop is CASSVHPSVSPGGSDTQYF. The CDR3 DNA follows: TGTGCCAGCAGCGTACATCCTAGCGTCTCGCCCGGGGGGAGCGATACGCAGTATTTT.

The V gene is TRBV6-2 or TRBV6-3, the J gene TRBJ1-2; D perhaps matches TRBD1 (5 bases). CDR3 length: 15 residues. V dropped 0 bases and J dropped 6 bases, with 14 bases sitting between them. Per germline, CDR1 MNHEY and CDR2 SVGEGT. CDR3 in amino acids: CASSYSKGALDGYTF. The CDR3 nucleotides are TGTGCCAGCAGTTACTCGAAAGGGGCTTTGGATGGCTACACCTTC.

The V call is TRBV27, the J call TRBJ2-1, with 12 bases lining up with TRBD2. V shed 6 bases, J shed 3 bases, and the junction held 9 bases outside the gene matches. CDR3 length: 17 residues. CDR1 MNHEY and CDR2 SMNVEV come from the germline V gene (reference sequence). The CDR3 sequence: CASSPLAGGRVYNEQFF. CDR3 sequence (DNA): TGTGCCAGCAGCCCTCTAGCGGGAGGGAGGGTCTACAATGAGCAGTTCTTC.

This chain joins TRBV6-2 or TRBV6-3 and TRBJ2-5, with 7 bases that match TRBD2. CDR3 size: 16 residues. The junction had 11 bases not matched to a gene; V was cut back by 2 bases and J by 5 bases. Germline V gene lookup returns CDR1 MNHEY and CDR2 SVGEGT. In DNA, the CDR3 is TGTGCCAGCAGTTACGGAGGGAGGGCCCCGGTGGAGACCCAGTACTTC. Its translation is CASSYGGRAPVETQYF.

The genes are TRBV6-2 or TRBV6-3 and TRBJ1-5, with D perhaps TRBD1 (6 bases). V was pared by 0 bases and J by 11 bases, with 14 bases between. The germline CDR1 and CDR2 sequences are MNHEY and SVGEGT. The CDR3 extends over 14 amino acids. The CDR3 nucleotides read TGTGCCAGCAGTTACTCGCCCCAGGGGATGGCCCAGCATTTT. As protein: CASSYSPQGMAQHF.

This clone was found a few times. The chain combines TRBV3-1 (or the pseudogene TRBV3-2) with TRBJ1-2; D gene ambiguous. CDR3 length equals 12 residues. Germline values: CDR1 LGHDT, CDR2 YNNKEL (reference sequence). Trimming shortened V by 6 bases and J by 7 bases, and 12 bases separated the two germline ends. The CDR3 DNA reads TGTGCCAGCAGAGTGGGCCTGGGTGGCTACACCTTC. Residues: CASRVGLGGYTF.

This clone has only a few counts. This rearrangement joins TRBV7-2 to TRBJ1-4, with D tentatively TRBD1 (5 bases). In germline, CDR1 is SGHTA, CDR2 FQGNSA. This CDR3 spans 15 amino acids. Between the trimmed V and J ends, which lost 4 bases and 8 bases, there was a span of 17 bases. CDR3 region: CASSSFLGGSEKLFF. In nucleotides, the CDR3 is TGTGCCAGCAGCTCGTTCTTGGGGGGTTCCGAAAAACTGTTTTTT.

This clone was seen a handful of times. The CDR3 spells CATLLSTGPANTEAFF. The CDR3 nucleotides are TGTGCCACCCTATTATCGACAGGGCCGGCGAACACTGAAGCTTTCTTT. The chain has TRBV10-3 and TRBJ1-1, with 7 bases lining up with TRBD1. Germline CDR1 and CDR2: ENHRY and SYGVKD. The junction had 15 bases not matched to a gene; V was cut back by 10 bases and J by 1 base. The CDR3 loop spans 16 amino acids.

This chain joins TRBV10-3 and TRBJ2-4; TRBD1 matches at 9 bases. This CDR3 region has 17 residues. Unmatched junction bases numbered 5, after V lost 2 bases and J lost 0 bases. The germline V gene has CDR1 ENHRY and CDR2 SYGVKD. CDR3 coding DNA: TGTGCCATCAGTGAGCGGACAGGGGACTTAGCCAAAAACATTCAGTACTTC. As protein: CAISERTGDLAKNIQYF.

This clone was seen just once. The V call is TRBV10-1, the J call TRBJ1-5, with a tentative D call TRBD1 (6 bases). Between the trimmed V and J ends, which lost 3 bases and 3 bases, there was a span of 15 bases. Per germline, CDR1 WNHNN and CDR2 SYGVQD (reference sequence). This CDR3 comprises 16 residues. CDR3 DNA: TGCGCCAGCAGTGAAATGTACAGGGACGACAATCAGCCCCAGCATTTT. Translated, it gives CASSEMYRDDNQPQHF.

The chain is built from TRBV6-5 and TRBJ1-2; possible D gene TRBD1, 6 bases. Germline V gene data show CDR1 as MNHEY and CDR2 as SVGAGI. The length of the CDR3 is 14 residues. The V gene lost 2 bases and the J gene lost 8 bases, with 15 bases spanning the gap. The CDR3 nucleotides read TGTGCCAGCAGTTACGGGGCCAGGGGCTGGGGCTACACCTTC. This sequence encodes CASSYGARGWGYTF.

The chain is built from TRBV20-1 and TRBJ1-1; D might be TRBD1 (5 bases). Germline V gene sequence: CDR1 DFQATT, CDR2 SNEGSKA (reference sequence). CDR3 length: 14 amino acids. Trimming cost V 3 bases and J 2 bases, with 13 bases left between them. In DNA, the CDR3 is TGCAGTGCTAGTAAGGGGTTACCTAACACTGAAGCTTTCTTT. It is translated as CSASKGLPNTEAFF.

This sequence joins TRBV19 and TRBJ1-1, with D maybe TRBD1 (6 bases). The V end was cut by 11 bases, the J end by 7 bases, with 17 bases between. This CDR3 is built from 12 residues. Looked up from germline, CDR1 is LNHDA and CDR2 is SQIVND (reference sequence). CDR3 residues: CASKTGKIEAFF. The CDR3 DNA reads TGTGCCTCCAAGACAGGAAAAATTGAAGCTTTCTTT.

The V call is TRBV19, the J call TRBJ2-5; D possibly corresponds to TRBD2 (6 bases). V lost 1 base, J lost 5 bases, and 23 bases lay in between. In germline, CDR1 is LNHDA, CDR2 SQIVND (reference sequence). CDR3 length: 18 amino acids. CDR3 loop: CASSIVLSGGPEGETQYF. DNA for the CDR3: TGTGCCAGTAGTATAGTACTGAGTGGAGGGCCCGAGGGTGAGACCCAGTACTTC.

The chain is built from TRBV7-2 and TRBJ1-1, with D perhaps TRBD1 (6 bases). V was pared by 2 bases and J by 5 bases, with 15 bases between. This CDR3 is built from 15 residues. The germline V gene encodes CDR1 SGHTA and CDR2 FQGNSA. CDR3 loop: CASSLLVQGRTEAFF. CDR3 coding DNA: TGTGCCAGCAGCTTACTGGTCCAGGGGCGAACTGAAGCTTTCTTT.

This clone is a singleton in its sample. The gene calls are TRBV3-1 (or the pseudogene TRBV3-2) and TRBJ2-3; D perhaps matches TRBD2 (5 bases). This CDR3 spans 12 amino acids. The germline V gene has CDR1 LGHDT and CDR2 YNNKEL (reference sequence). V was pared by 2 bases and J by 15 bases, with 15 bases between. The CDR3 region is CASSQLGESEYF. The DNA for the CDR3 is TGTGCCAGCAGCCAACTCGGGGAGTCCGAATATTTT.

The V and J genes are TRBV4-2 and TRBJ2-7, with D possibly TRBD2 on 5 matching bases. This CDR3 is built from 13 residues. V was pared by 4 bases and J by 5 bases, with 12 bases between. Germline CDR1 is LGHNA and CDR2 is YNFKEQ. The CDR3 loop reads CASSREISHEQYF. The CDR3 DNA reads TGTGCCAGCAGCCGGGAGATTAGTCACGAGCAGTACTTC.

The J gene is TRBJ1-1, the V gene TRBV7-2; 7 nucleotides agree with TRBD1. The trim removed 2 bases at V and 12 bases at J, leaving 9 bases unmatched. Looked up from germline, CDR1 is SGHTA and CDR2 is FQGNSA. The CDR3 runs to 13 residues. This chain's CDR3 is CASSLLGQTGTFF. In DNA, the CDR3 is TGTGCCAGCAGCTTATTGGGACAGACGGGGACTTTCTTT.

The J gene is TRBJ1-5, the V gene TRBV9; D might be TRBD1 (5 bases). Per germline, CDR1 SGDLS and CDR2 YYNGEE. This CDR3 spans 12 amino acids. V was pared by 4 bases and J by 4 bases, with 6 bases between. The CDR3 region has the DNA TGTGCCAGCAGCCCAGGGAATCAGCCCCAGCATTTT. It specifies CASSPGNQPQHF.

A note on this clone: Other DNA sequences in this specimen translate into the identical CDR3. This chain joins TRBV10-3 and TRBJ2-7, with 10 bases aligning to TRBD1. Germline values: CDR1 ENHRY, CDR2 SYGVKD. The CDR3 consists of 15 residues. With 4 bases clipped from V and 2 bases from J, the junction kept 5 bases outside the gene matches. Here the CDR3 DNA reads TGTGCCATCAGTGGGCCGGGACAGGGGACCTACGAGCAGTACTTC. Its protein is CAISGPGQGTYEQYF.

The gene calls are TRBV7-8 and TRBJ1-4; D perhaps matches TRBD1 (5 bases). The CDR3 consists of 15 residues. From germline, CDR1 is SGHVS and CDR2 FQNEAQ. The V gene lost 6 bases and the J gene lost 3 bases, with 14 bases spanning the gap. Here the CDR3 DNA reads TGTGCCAGCAGTCACGACAGTGGTTCTAATGAAAAACTGTTTTTT. This translates into CASSHDSGSNEKLFF.